Reported below is one TCR beta chain. There is no known antigen for this receptor. No clone much larger than this one lies a single base away; base qualities are absent. These data are taken from a study of cytomegalovirus exposure and HLA in healthy donors (dated by TCRdb to about 2017). For the study in its entirety: An earlier analysis of approximately 590 of the donors reported about 250 Gb of sequence data and 100 million to 140 million unique TCR beta sequences from about 179 million T cells. Along with the roughly 670-subject first cohort, a separate validation cohort of more than 90 different subjects was used. Both class I and class II loci were covered by HLA typing, at four-digit resolution. All discovery cohort repertoires had been generated using a single sequencing platform. Among several hundred genotyped donors of the cohort, an average of roughly 230,000 unique TCR beta nucleotide sequences was sequenced per donor, of which about 18% were non-productive. The study was designed to test whether signatures of past pathogen exposure could be identified by cataloging public T cell receptors. Because of strong linkage in the cohort, five DR-DQ haplotypes were treated as single units for association and clustering. Of the roughly 400 genotyped donors, roughly 85% fell in the genetic ancestry cluster associated with self-reported Caucasian donors. To predict cytomegalovirus infection status, the study combined high-throughput TCR immunosequencing, statistical association of individual TCRs with disease status, and machine learning. An early release covering roughly 600 HLA-typed donors comprised approximately 300 gigabases of sequencing data and approximately 80 million unique TCR sequences. Rather than drawing on any new phenotypic data, the later analysis identified candidate immune exposures from TCR beta sequences and the way those sequences occurred across donors. The T cell repertoires of around 730 subjects were profiled by immunosequencing and related to cytomegalovirus serostatus. Donor age, sex, ethnicity and CMV serostatus were collected together with the repertoire data. An earlier analysis of about 600 of the donors used high-throughput TCR beta sequencing to judge whether each TCR beta V gene segment behaved as functional or pseudogenic. Typing coverage varied by locus: about 629-630 donors for A, B, C, DRB1 and DQB1; more than 500 for DQA1; around 610 for DPA1; more than 450 for DPB1. To study patterns of TCR occurrence, a later analysis re-analyzed previously published TCR beta repertoires from just over 650 donors and added high-resolution HLA genotyping. A later genetic analysis took genome-wide SNP genotypes for 398 of the 666 donors and used that subset as a discovery cohort. The investigation overall reported the following: In a later analysis, 15,000 to 20,000 TCR beta sequences were associated with specific HLA alleles at a false discovery rate of 0.05. A few of the identified cytomegalovirus-associated TCR beta chains were confirmed in vitro to be specific for cytomegalovirus antigens. The cohort was sequenced for TCR beta chains only, and without alpha or paired-chain data the features that could be detected were limited. According to a later analysis, TCR association rates differed among HLA loci, with DRB1 alleles showing the most associated TCRs and HLA-C alleles showing the fewest. Because counts were too low, about 15 rarely observed V segments, including chromosome 9 orphons, were left out of the earlier analysis of about 620 of the donors. Presence/absence analyses assumed roughly uniform sequencing depth across donors, an assumption that may not hold. A later analysis found that HLA-associated TCR beta chains were more clonally expanded and had lower generation probabilities than equally common non-associated chains. Because some donors lacked HLA typing at each locus, the association tests relied only on the typed subset. A further reported finding was that TCR beta sequences accurately predicted the HLA-A and HLA-B alleles for most subjects in the first cohort. A cluster of highly shared sequence variants was judged likely to be a technical artifact of the sequencing pipeline. An association between a missense DCLRE1C variant and V-gene and J-gene trimming of TCR beta chains was found in a later genetic analysis and replicated in an independent cohort. It was suggested by the authors that the approach could potentially be generalized to other disease states and immunological phenotypes. According to a later genetic analysis, donors in an Asian-associated ancestry cluster had fewer N-insertions in productive TCRs than the roughly 670-donor mean. According to a later analysis, parvovirus B19, influenza, CMV and Epstein-Barr virus appeared linked to several top co-occurrence clusters. Cytomegalovirus status was reported to be diagnosed by the classifier with high specificity and sensitivity in both the original and validation cohorts. The study listed over 150 TCR beta chains as associated with cytomegalovirus. Correlated functional status among segregating V segments might reflect linkage disequilibrium, but an unknown experimental factor could not be ruled out. Broadly in line with IMGT annotations, most TCR beta V segments showed up in productive rearrangements about 87% or about 30% of the time in an earlier analysis of approximately 600 of the donors. Most CMV-associated TCR beta chains appeared to be HLA-restricted in a later analysis, and the HLA associations seemed to be driven largely by CMV exposure. When HLA alleles, especially DR and DQ, strongly co-occurred, TCR associations were difficult to assign to individual alleles. Across donors, most TCR sequences were observed very rarely, whereas some public TCRs were present in many individuals. The only immune exposure information available for the cohort was CMV serostatus.

The cohort was made up of approximately 700 healthy bone marrow donors. At the time of sampling, all cohort members were nominally healthy, though unrecorded immune exposures were likely present. The donor tested CMV seropositive, placing the donor among the roughly 270 seropositive members of the cohort. Every donor gave a peripheral blood sample, and the peripheral blood mononuclear cells from that sample were used for TCR beta sequencing. Genomic DNA extraction from the blood cell samples was performed with the Qiagen DNeasy Blood Extraction Kit. The library was obtained by the immunoSEQ multiplex PCR assay. A mixture of 60 forward primers for TCR Vbeta segments and 13 reverse primers for TCR Jbeta segments was used in the multiplex PCR. The CDR3 region of rearranged TCR beta genes was amplified from genomic DNA with a multiplex PCR assay. The Illumina HiSeq System was used to sequence the amplified TCR beta libraries as 87-base-pair reads. In the original analysis: Across the 500 to 750 repertoires, a later analysis counted tens of millions of unique TCR beta chains, roughly 11 million of which were shared by at least two donors. Raw reads were error-corrected and collapsed into unique sequences by a nearest-neighbor algorithm in which closely related sequences were merged to remove PCR and sequencing errors. CDR3 sequences were aligned to IMGT reference sequences to assign V, D and J gene segments. For a sequence to be retained, a match of at least six nucleotides was required to both a V gene segment and a J gene segment. Rearrangements were classified as productive when the CDR3 lacked stop codons and remained in frame with V and J, and all other rearrangements were classified as non-productive. CDR3 was defined by IMGT convention, running from the second conserved V-encoded cysteine to the conserved J-encoded phenylalanine. The earlier analysis of 450 to 750 of the donors excluded any sequence lacking an unambiguous match to a single V gene segment. An earlier analysis of almost 600 of the donors classified V segments as functional when productive rearrangements were above 56.7% and as segregating when the standard deviation between donors was above 5%. A statistical classification framework was built to diagnose cytomegalovirus status from the catalog of TCR beta chain sequences. In a later analysis, V and J genes were assigned by comparing TCR nucleotide sequences against IMGT/GENE-DB human TR gene sequences. Using the TCRdist pipeline, a later analysis assigned CDR3 sequences along with most-parsimonious VDJ recombination scenarios. In a later analysis, each TCR beta chain was defined by its CDR3 amino acid sequence together with its V-gene family, and reads lacking a unique V-gene family were excluded. To address suspected cross-contamination and a sequencing artifact, a later analysis removed around 590 highly shared, low-generation-probability nucleotide sequences. A later analysis calculated a clonal expansion index for each public chain from normalized within-repertoire ranks of inferred template counts. In a later analysis, generation probabilities were computed using a VDJ recombination model fitted to out-of-frame rearrangements, and the results were checked against IGoR. Hypergeometric tests were used in a later analysis to score TCR-TCR, TCR-HLA and TCR-CMV co-occurrence, with a repertoire-size bias correction applied to the TCR pairs. To estimate false discovery rates, a later analysis permuted the HLA or CMV assignments 20 times. A later analysis grouped co-occurring TCRs with DBSCAN, adding TCRdist sequence similarity when clustering within HLA-allele-positive subsets. Repertoires with fewer than 30,000 or more than 120,000 public chains were left out of co-occurrence clustering, as were about five repertoires with anomalous nucleotide sharing. TCRdb took this table from immuneACCESS and kept in-frame rearrangements with V and J called. Such tables lack part of the clones; where checked against another copy, unresolved V genes explain under half of the gap, and the rest is unexplained. V and J calls plus clone size are reproduced from that table; the DNA served to infer D and trimming. The sample table records approximately 160,000 clones; 75% of these occur just once. The biggest ten clones account for 2.5% to 3% of the sample.

The origin of this receptor is a woman in her forties or fifties in good health and CMV-seropositive. The sample comprised PBMCs.

The DNA is as follows: TGTGCCAGCAGCTTGGGTTGGACGGGGAATAATTCACCCCTCCACTTT. The encoded protein is CASSLGWTGNNSPLHF. The chain is assembled from TRBV5-6 and TRBJ1-6, with an unclear D gene assignment. The germline V gene supplies CDR1 SGHDT and CDR2 YYEEEE. V drops 0 bases and J drops 5 bases, leaving 12 bases in between. The CDR3 starts with the cysteine, ends with the phenylalanine, and has 16 residues. Only the CDR3 part of the read is kept: 48 bases, read in frame from the first base.